Listed below are T cell receptor beta chains from one sample, sequenced in a study of blood T cell repertoires in COVID-19. Sequenced by immunoSEQ multiplex PCR; TCRdb stores in-frame clones only, minus some. Here the sample spans tens of thousands of clones, roughly 82% being singletons. The specimen was peripheral blood. Source of these receptors: a human donor in a cohort sampled during active COVID-19. CDR3s include the opening cysteine and the closing phenylalanine or tryptophan. D genes are given only for firm matches. Clone size is shown for a subset of rows, as once, few, many or a class of expanded clone.

size: .; D: TRBD2; J: TRBJ2-3; V: TRBV4-2; CDR3: CASSRNLETSGMVGTDTQYF; DNA: TGTGCCAGCAGCCGCAATTTAGAGACTAGCGGGATGGTTGGCACAGATACGCAGTATTTT
size: .; D: .; J: TRBJ1-5; V: TRBV7-2; CDR3: CASSSKGSWERRRDQPQHF; DNA: TGTGCCAGCAGCTCCAAGGGGTCATGGGAGCGCAGGAGGGATCAGCCCCAGCATTTT
size: .; D: .; J: TRBJ2-2; V: TRBV27; CDR3: CASTPGNPGELFF; DNA: TGTGCCAGCACCCCGGGGAACCCCGGGGAGCTGTTTTTT
size: .; D: TRBD2; J: TRBJ2-2; V: TRBV10-3; CDR3: CAATPRATSGKNTGELFF; DNA: TGTGCCGCGACCCCGAGGGCTACTAGCGGGAAGAACACCGGGGAGCTGTTTTTT
size: .; D: .; J: TRBJ1-1; V: TRBV6-5; CDR3: CASSYSSGALNTEAFF; DNA: TGTGCCAGCAGTTACTCAAGCGGGGCTCTGAACACTGAAGCTTTCTTT
size: .; D: .; J: TRBJ1-2; V: TRBV28; CDR3: CASMTGIYGYTF; DNA: TGTGCCAGCATGACAGGCATCTATGGCTACACCTTC
size: .; D: TRBD1; J: TRBJ2-1; V: TRBV7-8; CDR3: CASSLRGQGAISSYNEQFF; DNA: TGTGCCAGCAGCTTACGTGGACAGGGGGCGATCAGCTCCTACAATGAGCAGTTCTTC
size: .; D: .; J: TRBJ2-1; V: TRBV29-1; CDR3: CSVEDHTFSYNEQFF; DNA: TGCAGCGTTGAAGACCACACCTTCTCCTACAATGAGCAGTTCTTC
size: .; D: .; J: TRBJ2-6; V: TRBV7-9; CDR3: CASSSGQSGGANVLTF; DNA: TGTGCCAGCAGCTCCGGACAGTCCGGTGGGGCCAACGTCCTGACTTTC
size: .; D: .; J: TRBJ1-2; V: TRBV9; CDR3: CASSQTTGGYTF; DNA: TGTGCCAGCAGCCAAACGACGGGGGGCTACACCTTC
size: .; D: TRBD1; J: TRBJ2-5; V: TRBV6-6; CDR3: CATGQDRLWAEYF; DNA: TGTGCCACCGGCCAGGACAGGCTATGGGCTGAGTACTTC
size: once; D: .; J: TRBJ1-2; V: TRBV19; CDR3: CASSIIPVGFGGGYTF; DNA: TGTGCCAGTAGTATAATCCCAGTGGGCTTTGGTGGCGGCTACACCTTC
size: .; D: TRBD2; J: TRBJ2-1; V: TRBV4-3; CDR3: CASSQDAGGYHNEQFF; DNA: TGCGCCAGCAGCCAAGATGCGGGGGGGTATCACAATGAGCAGTTCTTC
size: .; D: .; J: TRBJ1-5; V: TRBV6-5; CDR3: CASRQGNQPQHF; DNA: TGTGCCAGCAGACAGGGTAATCAGCCCCAGCATTTT
size: .; D: TRBD1; J: TRBJ2-3; V: TRBV13; CDR3: CASSPRDRDVDTQYF; DNA: TGTGCCAGCAGCCCACGGGACAGGGATGTAGATACGCAGTATTTT